This T cell receptor beta chain was retrieved from a study of T-cell memory formation after mild COVID-19. Study-wide results and caveats: Pre-infection memory showed some responding clones, and this suggested that cross-reactive memory joined.

A single record per CDR3 protein comes from TCRdb applying MiXCR to the 5' RACE reads. The table lists fewer than 700,000 distinct CDR3 sequences, about a fifth of them singletons. Ten or more counts support this clonotype. Its antigen remains unknown. The CDR3 has 14 residues. The trim removed 5 bases at V and 4 bases at J, leaving 3 bases unmatched. The germline V gene encodes CDR1 MNHEY and CDR2 SVGEGT. This rearrangement joins TRBV6-2 or TRBV6-3 to TRBJ2-1; 9 bases line up with TRBD2. This clonotype was obtained from an adult woman who had mild COVID-19 (a few samples of this study predate the infection). Cell type and time point are not known. Sample: PBMCs or a T cell subset sorted from them (not recorded which). The CDR3 here is CASSGAGGYNEQFF. The CDR3 DNA is TGTGCCAGCAGTGGAGCGGGAGGTTACAATGAGCAGTTCTTC.